The sequence of this T cell receptor (beta chain) was determined in a study of T cell changes during pregnancy in multiple sclerosis. Per germline, CDR1 LNHDA and CDR2 SQIVND (reference sequence). V dropped 4 bases and J dropped 4 bases, with 16 bases sitting between them. The CDR3 totals 15 residues. Generated by immunoSEQ multiplex PCR, the TCRdb table keeps only in-frame clones and is missing some. The data show just under 95,000 clones, with almost 95% seen just once and 2% to 3% held by the top ten. This clone has only one observation. The receptor's source is a female donor with multiple sclerosis, enrolled in a pregnancy study. Sample: peripheral blood, taken in the first trimester of pregnancy. The rearrangement links TRBV19 to TRBJ1-2; D is perhaps TRBD1 (6 bases). CDR3 sequence (DNA): TGTGCCAGTAGTACCCGTCGGGGGGCTGTCTATGGCTACACCTTC. It yields the protein CASSTRRGAVYGYTF.